These 32 T cell receptor beta chains came from one sample sequenced in a study of T cell responses to AZD1222 COVID-19 vaccine (dated by TCRdb to the early 2020s). In the paper's terms, the time point label means: about 28 days (+/-7) after the second vaccine dose. The library relied on the immunoSEQ multiplex PCR assay. Not all clones reach the TCRdb copy of this immuneACCESS table, which keeps in-frame sequences only. Checked studies attribute under half of the gap to unresolved V genes and leave the rest unexplained. The sample records about 150,000 clones, 90% of which are singletons. About 5.9% of the sample is in the top ten clones. The sequenced sample was peripheral blood, obtained 28 days after the second AZD1222 dose. The receptors come from an adult who received the AZD1222 COVID-19 vaccine.

The chain recombines TRBV19 with TRBJ1-1; no definite D call. The CDR3 extends over 14 amino acids. Trimming removed 1 base from V and 0 bases from J, with 6 bases in between. Per the germline V gene, CDR1 is LNHDA and CDR2 is SQIVND (reference sequence). The CDR3 is CASSIGGLNTEAFF. In DNA form, the CDR3 reads TGTGCCAGTAGTATAGGCGGATTGAACACTGAAGCTTTCTTT.

This chain joins TRBV6-5 and TRBJ2-7; no reliable D call. The CDR3 runs to 15 residues. Deletions cut 8 bases from V and 0 bases from J, with 17 bases between. Germline loops: CDR1 MNHEY, CDR2 SVGAGI. CDR3 coding DNA: TGTGCCAGCCTAAATGCCCCGGGCTCCTCCTACGAGCAGTACTTC. It translates to CASLNAPGSSYEQYF.

The chain links TRBV7-9 to TRBJ1-1; 8 nucleotides line up with TRBD1. CDR3 size: 15 residues. Trimming removed 5 bases from V and 1 base from J; junction bases left unmatched: 6. Germline CDR1 and CDR2: SEHNR and FQNEAQ (reference sequence). The CDR3 DNA reads TGTGCCAGCAGCCTCGCAGGGGGCTCGAACACTGAAGCTTTCTTT. This encodes CASSLAGGSNTEAFF.

The DNA for the CDR3 is TGTGCCAGCAGCCTCGACAGGGGGCGACATGGTGAGCAGTTCTTC. Its protein is CASSLDRGRHGEQFF. This sequence joins TRBV11-2 and TRBJ2-1; 10 bases match TRBD1. This CDR3 has 15 amino acids. V dropped 5 bases and J dropped 9; count of bases not matched to a gene: 10. The germline gives CDR1 SGHAT, CDR2 FQNNGV.

This rearrangement joins TRBV9 to TRBJ1-4, with 9 bases identical to TRBD1. CDR1 and CDR2 (germline): SGDLS, YYNGEE. This CDR3 is built from 17 residues. V was clipped by 3 bases and J by 2 bases; unmatched bases: 8. This CDR3 reads CASSAGTGPVTNEKLFF. The CDR3 DNA sequence: TGTGCCAGCAGCGCCGGGACAGGGCCGGTGACTAATGAAAAACTGTTTTTT.

The V gene is TRBV7-9, the J gene TRBJ2-2; D unresolved. The CDR3 has 14 residues. Germline CDR1 is SEHNR and CDR2 is FQNEAQ (reference sequence). The V end lost 1 base, the J end lost 2 bases, and 5 bases lay between the germline ends. CDR3 DNA: TGTGCCAGCAGCTTAGACTCTAACACCGGGGAGCTGTTTTTT. This sequence encodes CASSLDSNTGELFF.

This chain connects TRBV5-1 to TRBJ1-2, with D possibly matching TRBD1 (5 bases). Germline V gene lookup returns CDR1 SGHRS and CDR2 YFSETQ. Trimming shortened V by 4 bases and J by 2 bases, and 12 bases separated the two germline ends. The CDR3 sequence is 14 residues long. The CDR3 coding sequence is TGCGCCAGCAGCGTGGATGGGGGGAACTATGGCTACACCTTC. Translation gives CASSVDGGNYGYTF.

The CDR3 DNA follows: TGCGCCAGCAGTGAGGCGGGACAGGTATACAGCGAGCAGTTCTTC. Amino acid sequence: CASSEAGQVYSEQFF. The V and J genes are TRBV10-2 and TRBJ2-1; TRBD1 aligns across 8 bases. The CDR3 extends over 15 amino acids. V shed 2 bases, J shed 10 bases, and the junction held 10 bases outside the gene matches. Germline assignment: CDR1 WSHSY and CDR2 SAAADI.

This CDR3 reads CASSFDVRLPMGYTF. The CDR3 DNA reads as TGTGCCAGCAGTTTCGATGTCCGTCTGCCTATGGGCTACACCTTC. The chain employs TRBV6-6 and TRBJ1-2; D gene uncertain. There are 15 residues in the CDR3. The V end lost 4 bases, the J end lost 8 bases, and 20 bases lay between the germline ends. Germline assignment: CDR1 MNHNY and CDR2 SVGAGI (reference sequence).

This chain joins TRBV5-8 and TRBJ1-3; D unclear. Trimming shortened V by 5 bases and J by 6 bases, and 6 bases separated the two germline ends. The germline V gene has CDR1 SGHTS and CDR2 YDEGEE. The CDR3 is made up of 11 amino acids. This CDR3 is CASSILNTIYF. CDR3 bases: TGTGCCAGCAGTATTCTAAACACCATATATTTT.

This clone was observed a few times. J is TRBJ2-4 and V is TRBV19; possible D gene TRBD1, 6 bases. Germline CDR1 reads LNHDA; CDR2 reads SQIVND (reference sequence). V shed 7 bases and J shed 4 bases, with 14 bases lying between them. The CDR3 totals 14 residues. CDR3 coding DNA: TGTGCCAGTACCCAGGACAGTACGAAAAACATTCAGTACTTC. This gives the protein CASTQDSTKNIQYF.

This clone occurred a few times. The CDR3 DNA reads as TGCGCCAGCAGTCCCACGGCTTGGGGGGCGCATGCAGATACGCAGTATTTT. It yields the protein CASSPTAWGAHADTQYF. The chain carries TRBV10-1 and TRBJ2-3, with D perhaps assigned TRBD1 or TRBD2 (6 bases each). CDR3 size: 17 residues. Trimming left V 5 bases short and J 4 bases short, with 22 bases between. Germline V gives CDR1 WNHNN, CDR2 SYGVQD (reference sequence).

The chain employs TRBV19 and TRBJ2-2; TRBD2 agrees at 14 bases. Germline values: CDR1 LNHDA, CDR2 SQIVND (reference sequence). The CDR3 is 18 residues long. V dropped 7 bases and J dropped 4; count of bases not matched to a gene: 11. CDR3 loop: CASTLGTSGGSFTGELFF. CDR3 nucleotides: TGTGCCAGTACCCTCGGGACTAGCGGGGGCTCGTTCACCGGGGAGCTGTTTTTT.

J is TRBJ2-5 and V is TRBV19; no clear D. Germline V CDR1 and CDR2: LNHDA, SQIVND (reference sequence). The germline V and J ends were trimmed by 7 bases and 3 bases, with 12 bases remaining between them. The CDR3 spans 13 residues. Written as DNA, the CDR3 is TGTGCCAGTACGGCTTACATGGAAGAGACCCAGTACTTC. Protein product: CASTAYMEETQYF. Combining the CDR3 with reference TRBV19 and TRBJ2-5 gives the whole variable domain DGGITQSPKYLFRKEGQNVTLSCEQNLNHDAMYWYRQDPGQGLRLIYYSQIVNDFQKGDIAEGYSVSREKKESFPLTVTSAQKNPTAFYLCASTAYMEETQYFGPGTRLLVL.

The DNA of the CDR3 is TGTGCCAGCAGGGTCCAATACGAGCAGTACTTC. Protein product: CASRVQYEQYF. The genes are TRBV6-5 and TRBJ2-7, with no clear D. Trimming left V 6 bases short and J 4 bases short, with 7 bases between. Germline CDR1 reads MNHEY; CDR2 reads SVGAGI. This CDR3 region has 11 residues.

This clone was counted once. The rearrangement joins TRBV5-3 to TRBJ1-2, with 9 bases identical to TRBD1. TRBV5-3 is flagged as an ORF with uncertain function. Trimming took 4 bases from V and 3 from J; bases not matched to a gene: 19. The CDR3 sequence is 19 residues long. As DNA, the CDR3 is TGTGCCAGAAGCCCATATAGGTTTTGGACAGGGGTTGGGTACTATGGCTACACCTTC. The encoded protein is CARSPYRFWTGVGYYGYTF.

The genes are TRBV19 and TRBJ2-5, with D tentatively TRBD2 (6 bases). V was cut by 1 base and J by 5 bases, with 8 bases left in between. In germline, CDR1 is LNHDA, CDR2 SQIVND (reference sequence). This CDR3 has 13 residues. In nucleotides, the CDR3 is TGTGCCAGTAGTATAGCGGGAGTCGAGACCCAGTACTTC. It encodes CASSIAGVETQYF.

V and J are TRBV5-1 and TRBJ2-5; D uncertain. The CDR3 is 12 amino acids. Trimming removed 4 bases from V and 1 base from J, with 5 bases in between. Germline V CDR1 and CDR2: SGHRS, YFSETQ. The CDR3 spells CASSTSQETQYF. Written as DNA, the CDR3 is TGCGCCAGCAGCACCTCCCAAGAGACCCAGTACTTC. Using reference TRBV5-1 and TRBJ2-5 for the parts outside the CDR3, the full variable domain is KAGVTQTPRYLIKTRGQQVTLSCSPISGHRSVSWYQQTPGQGLQFLFEYFSETQRNKGNFPGRFSGRQFSNSRSEMNVSTLELGDSALYLCASSTSQETQYFGPGTRLLVL.

The chain carries TRBV27 and TRBJ2-5, with 7 bases that match TRBD2. Germline loops: CDR1 MNHEY, CDR2 SMNVEV (reference sequence). This CDR3 region has 13 residues. Trimming at V came to 8 bases and at J to 2 bases, leaving 5 bases not matched to a gene. For the CDR3, the DNA is TGTGCCAGCGGGTGGGGGGGACAAGAGACCCAGTACTTC. As protein: CASGWGGQETQYF.

The chain has TRBV2 and TRBJ2-3; unclear D gene. Germline lookup yields CDR1 SNHLY and CDR2 FYNNEI. The CDR3 runs to 11 residues. Trimming left V 7 bases short and J 10 bases short, with 12 bases between. The CDR3 here is CASMLEWAQYF. The CDR3 DNA reads TGTGCCAGCATGCTGGAATGGGCGCAGTATTTT.

V is TRBV28 and J is TRBJ2-7, with 7 positions matching TRBD1. This CDR3 is 15 amino acids long. The junction had 12 bases not matched to a gene; V was cut back by 6 bases and J by 4 bases. Germline values: CDR1 MDHEN, CDR2 SYDVKM. This chain's CDR3 is CASRDPGRGFYEQYF. Here the CDR3 DNA reads TGTGCCAGCAGGGATCCGGGCAGGGGGTTTTACGAGCAGTACTTC.

The chain joins TRBV5-1 to TRBJ2-1; D is possibly TRBD1 (5 bases). Germline V gives CDR1 SGHRS, CDR2 YFSETQ. Between the trimmed V and J ends, which lost 0 bases and 5 bases, there was a span of 18 bases. This CDR3 has 17 amino acids. The chain's CDR3 is CASSLGGFWAQNNEQFF. The CDR3 DNA reads TGCGCCAGCAGCTTGGGGGGCTTTTGGGCCCAAAACAATGAGCAGTTCTTC.

This chain uses TRBV25-1 with TRBJ2-1; D is unresolved. This CDR3 contains 11 residues. V was pared by 5 bases and J by 8 bases, with 7 bases between. From germline, CDR1 is MGHDK and CDR2 SYGVNS. The CDR3 region is CASSFPDEQFF. The DNA of the CDR3 is TGTGCCAGCAGTTTTCCCGATGAGCAGTTCTTC.

In regard to this clone: This same CDR3 is encoded by further DNA sequences in the sample. V usage is TRBV28 and J usage is TRBJ1-3; D perhaps matches TRBD1 (6 bases). Trimming shortened V by 3 bases and J by 0 bases, and 12 bases separated the two germline ends. The germline V gene encodes CDR1 MDHEN and CDR2 SYDVKM. This CDR3 comprises 16 residues. CDR3 bases: TGTGCCAGCAGTTTCTCCACAGGGTTCTCTGGAAACACCATATATTTT. Amino acids: CASSFSTGFSGNTIYF. Filled out from reference TRBV28 and TRBJ1-3, the complete variable domain reads DVKVTQSSRYLVKRTGEKVFLECVQDMDHENMFWYRQDPGLGLRLIYFSYDVKMKEKGDIPEGYSVSREKKERFSLILESASTNQTSMYLCASSFSTGFSGNTIYFGEGSWLTVV.

The rearrangement joins TRBV28 to TRBJ2-3, with no clear D. The CDR3 spans 13 residues. Germline V lookup: CDR1 MDHEN, CDR2 SYDVKM. Trimming stripped 7 bases from V and 6 bases from J, with 14 bases between. The CDR3 here is CASTDAVRDTQYF. CDR3 coding DNA: TGTGCCAGCACCGATGCAGTGCGGGATACGCAGTATTTT. Filled out from reference TRBV28 and TRBJ2-3, the complete variable domain reads DVKVTQSSRYLVKRTGEKVFLECVQDMDHENMFWYRQDPGLGLRLIYFSYDVKMKEKGDIPEGYSVSREKKERFSLILESASTNQTSMYLCASTDAVRDTQYFGPGTRLTVL.

V and J are TRBV14 and TRBJ2-6, with 10 bases that match TRBD1. V trimming: 3 bases; J trimming: 3 bases; junction bases outside the gene matches: 2. The CDR3 has 16 residues. The germline gives CDR1 SGHDN, CDR2 FVKESK. CDR3 nucleotides: TGTGCCAGCAGCCAGACAGGGGGCCGTGGGGCCAACGTCCTGACTTTC. Translated: CASSQTGGRGANVLTF.

The chain has TRBV5-1 and TRBJ1-2; D is unclear. V dropped 1 base and J dropped 8 bases, with 12 bases sitting between them. Germline-derived CDR1 and CDR2 are SGHRS and YFSETQ. The CDR3 has 13 residues. CDR3 sequence: CASSLIWEEGYTF. The CDR3 DNA reads TGCGCCAGCAGCTTGATCTGGGAGGAGGGCTACACCTTC.

The chain links TRBV5-1 to TRBJ2-5; TRBD2 agrees at 14 bases. The CDR3 extends over 16 amino acids. With V trimmed by 6 bases and J by 4 bases, 8 bases remained unmatched. CDR1 SGHRS and CDR2 YFSETQ come from the germline V gene. CDR3: CASILAGTSGGETQYF. The DNA for the CDR3 is TGCGCCAGCATTCTTGCCGGGACTAGCGGGGGAGAGACCCAGTACTTC. Full variable domain (rest looked up from reference TRBV5-1 and TRBJ2-5): KAGVTQTPRYLIKTRGQQVTLSCSPISGHRSVSWYQQTPGQGLQFLFEYFSETQRNKGNFPGRFSGRQFSNSRSEMNVSTLELGDSALYLCASILAGTSGGETQYFGPGTRLLVL.

The chain uses TRBV6-2 or TRBV6-3 and TRBJ2-7; 8 bases fit TRBD2. The V gene end was trimmed by 0 bases and the J gene end by 1 base; junction bases not matched to a gene: 5. From germline, CDR1 is MNHEY and CDR2 SVGEGT. CDR3 length equals 16 residues. As DNA, the CDR3 is TGTGCCAGCAGTTACTCCGCGGGAGGCCTTTCCTACGAGCAGTACTTC. Amino acid sequence: CASSYSAGGLSYEQYF.

The rearrangement joins TRBV11-2 to TRBJ2-7; 7 bases are a match to TRBD2. V shed 4 bases and J 2 bases; nucleotides not matched to a gene: 14. The CDR3 totals 17 residues. Germline CDR1 SGHAT, CDR2 FQNNGV. The CDR3 nucleotides are TGTGCCAGCAGCTCCGACCCTATGGAGCGGGGTACCTACGAGCAGTACTTC. As protein: CASSSDPMERGTYEQYF.

This clone was recorded a few times. The J gene is TRBJ1-1, the V gene TRBV6-2 or TRBV6-3; D possibly corresponds to TRBD1 (6 bases). This CDR3 spans 16 amino acids. V was trimmed by 0 bases and J by 3 bases, leaving 14 bases between them. Germline V gene lookup returns CDR1 MNHEY and CDR2 SVGEGT. The chain's CDR3 is CASSYSSTGAYTEAFF. The CDR3 coding sequence is TGTGCCAGCAGTTACTCGAGTACGGGGGCGTACACTGAAGCTTTCTTT.

The chain links TRBV18 to TRBJ1-6, with TRBD1 matching over 11 bases. J gave up 7 bases and V 1 base, and 6 bases lay outside the gene matches. The CDR3 covers 17 residues. Germline V gives CDR1 KGHSH, CDR2 LQKENI. The DNA for the CDR3 is TGTGCCAGCTCACCACTCGGACAGGGGGCTGAAAATTCACCCCTCCACTTT. It is translated as CASSPLGQGAENSPLHF.